The entry below gives a single TCR beta chain sequence along with its context. Its antigen remains unidentified. No base quality values were provided; no much bigger clone lies one nucleotide off. The sample is drawn from a study of cytomegalovirus exposure and HLA in healthy donors listed by TCRdb under 2017. As for the study more broadly: According to a later analysis, one platform produced both the 100 to 150 validation repertoires and the approximately 670 repertoires of the first cohort. The study aimed to test whether signatures of past pathogen exposure could be identified by cataloging public T cell receptors. In addition to the first cohort of hundreds of subjects, a separate validation cohort of approximately 110 different subjects was used. High-throughput TCR immunosequencing, statistical association of individual TCRs with disease status, and machine learning were combined to predict cytomegalovirus infection status. Overall study results and their limits: Three of the identified cytomegalovirus-associated TCR beta chains were confirmed in vitro to be specific for cytomegalovirus antigens. In the study, approximately 160 TCR beta chains were listed as associated with cytomegalovirus. The authors suggested that the approach could potentially be extended to other disease states and immunological phenotypes. The validation cohort had no HLA typing available for a later analysis, so co-occurrence within that cohort was assessed over all 130 or so repertoires. A later analysis found that TCRs clustered in the first cohort also tended to co-occur in the 130 or so validation repertoires, with about 94% of cluster scores above 0. Most TCR sequences were seen in very few donors, while some public TCRs were found in many individuals. The classifier was reported to diagnose cytomegalovirus status with high specificity and sensitivity in both the original cohort and the validation cohort.

Separate from the approximately 700-subject first cohort, the validation cohort of about 120 subjects was the group to which the donors belonged. Libraries were prepared through the immunoSEQ multiplex PCR assay. In the original analysis: A statistical classification framework was built to diagnose cytomegalovirus status from the catalog of TCR beta chain sequences. Entries here come from immuneACCESS through TCRdb and include only in-frame sequences with V and J called. Some clones fail to appear in such tables; in the studies checked, an unresolved V gene covers under half of the shortfall, and the cause of the remainder is unknown. For V, J and clone size, that table is used; D and trimming come from the DNA. Recorded for this sample are approximately 260,000 clones; 80% to 90% of them occurred a single time. The ten top clones hold roughly 1% of the sample. The junction carries 9 bases between V and J, which are trimmed by 4 bases and 5 bases respectively. Measured from the cysteine to the phenylalanine, the CDR3 is 14 residues long. Only the CDR3 part of the read is kept: 42 bases, read in frame from the first base. Via the germline V gene, CDR1 is LGHNA and CDR2 YSLEER.

This receptor chain uses TRBV4-3 and TRBJ1-6; the D gene cannot be resolved reliably. This clonotype originated in a woman aged 18 to 35 in good health and CMV-seronegative. Sequencing was performed on PBMCs. The nucleotide sequence is TGCGCCAGCAGCCTGGGCCGTGATAATTCACCCCTCCACTTT. This codes for CASSLGRDNSPLHF.